This T cell receptor beta chain was recorded in a study of blood T cell repertoires in COVID-19 (dated by TCRdb to the early 2020s). In the study overall: Samples from collaborators originated in the United States, Italy and Spain and spanned both the acute and convalescent phases of COVID-19. Sample metadata almost always included a de-identified subject ID, COVID-19 status, age in years and sex. HLA class I and class II types, where available, came from metadata supplied by the sample provider rather than from assay-based typing. The samples were drawn from the first 160 participants of the ongoing ImmuneRACE study and from some 1,300 subjects provided by 6 global collaborators. Deeply sampled blood TCRbeta repertoires from subjects exposed to, actively infected with, or recovered from COVID-19 were included in the dataset. The prospective study material was composed of cDNA or gDNA derived from T cells, B-cell-depleted T cells, or PBMCs. The repertoires were made available in a free public database intended to serve as a resource for research on the immune response to SARS-CoV-2. General study outcomes and caveats: The quantity of clinical and demographic metadata differed by source and by participant and was supplied without curation.

TCRbeta CDR3 regions were amplified from genomic DNA by means of the immunoSEQ Assay, a bias-controlled multiplex PCR. The original methods were these. The number of nucleated cells in each sample was estimated from the amplification of reference gene primers within the assay. Sequence reads were collapsed and filtered to measure the absolute abundance of every unique TCRbeta CDR3 rearrangement. For each sample, productive Simpson clonality was calculated by taking the square root of Simpson's diversity index across productive rearrangements. Held by TCRdb, this immuneACCESS table contains in-frame sequences only and omits some clones. Under half of the omission traces to an unresolved V gene where checked; the cause of the rest is unknown. Clone size and V and J calls were adopted from that table, with D and trimming inferred from the DNA. The sample includes more than 150,000 clones, with roughly 82% observed a single time. The leading ten clones occupy over 9.5% of the sample.

Enrolling through a virtual design, the prospective study's participants ranged in age from roughly 18 to 95 years and lived across roughly 24 United States geographic areas. Cohort assignment in the prospective study relied on participant-reported clinical history from a screening survey and a study questionnaire. ImmuneRACE Cohort 3 recovered participants were defined by two consecutive negative NP/OP PCR tests, healthcare professional clearance, or symptom resolution. In the prospective study, whole blood, serum and a nasopharyngeal or oropharyngeal swab were collected from each participant by mobile phlebotomists. Over a 2-month period, participants in the prospective study had the option of providing additional blood draws and questionnaires. Before DNA extraction, prospective study blood samples were shipped either frozen or at room temperature. Notes on this clone: The clone's antigen remains unknown. No base qualities exist here, and no much larger clone lies one base off it.

The germline V gene specifies SGHRS as CDR1 and YFSETQ as CDR2. Trimming takes 0 bases off V and 0 bases off J; junction bases not matched to a gene: 5. The CDR3 sequence holds 16 residues, the cysteine and phenylalanine included. The CDR3 DNA has 48 bases and is translated from base 1. This receptor was taken from a man aged 35-49 years who had recovered from COVID-19. The rearranged chain carries TRBV5-1 and TRBJ2-7, with TRBD2 identical over 8 junction bases. The sequencing input was PBMCs or T cells enriched from blood (not recorded which). The CDR3 region: CASSLAGGPFSYEQYF. The bases read TGCGCCAGCAGCTTGGCGGGGGGGCCCTTCTCCTACGAGCAGTACTTC.